These 32 T cell receptor beta chains came from one sample sequenced in a study of early T cells in non-severe SARS-CoV-2 infection. TCRdb analysed the 5' RACE reads with MiXCR anew, one entry per CDR3 protein. The repertoire includes tens of thousands of distinct CDR3 sequences, approximately 13% of them detected once, and about 4% sits in the top ten. The sample comprised whole blood. The source is an adult who was a healthcare worker with PCR-confirmed SARS-CoV-2 infection or an uninfected control (not recorded which).

The chain uses TRBV29-1 and TRBJ2-1; no clear D gene. Per germline, CDR1 SQVTM and CDR2 ANQGSEA. V shed 5 bases and J shed 6 bases, with 5 bases lying between them. The CDR3 extends over 10 amino acids. The CDR3 nucleotides are TGCAGCGTTCGAGGCAATGAGCAGTTCTTC. This sequence encodes CSVRGNEQFF.

This clonotype was seen more than once but under ten times. This chain joins TRBV7-9 and TRBJ2-5; D gene unclear. CDR3 length: 14 amino acids. Germline V gives CDR1 SEHNR, CDR2 FQNEAQ (reference sequence). Trimming pared 1 base from V and 6 bases from J, leaving 12 bases between. The CDR3 nucleotides are TGTGCCAGCAGCTTAGTCGACACCCGTCAGACCCAGTACTTC. Its protein product is CASSLVDTRQTQYF.

Only a few counts were recorded for this clonotype. The rearrangement links TRBV29-1 to TRBJ2-1; perhaps TRBD2 as D (5 bases). V lost 0 bases, J lost 10 bases, and 10 bases lay in between. The CDR3 is 12 residues long. Looked up from germline, CDR1 is SQVTM and CDR2 is ANQGSEA. CDR3 nucleotides: TGCAGCGTTGAAGAACGGGGAAGGGAGCAGTTCTTC. Translation gives CSVEERGREQFF.

V is TRBV9 and J is TRBJ1-1; D uncertain. V was shortened by 2 bases and J by 2 bases, with 7 bases between the two germline ends. The CDR3 extends over 13 amino acids. Per the germline V gene, CDR1 is SGDLS and CDR2 is YYNGEE. CDR3 coding DNA: TGTGCCAGCAGCGTGTCTCTAAACACTGAAGCTTTCTTT. Its protein product is CASSVSLNTEAFF.

This chain links TRBV5-1 with TRBJ2-3; TRBD1 matches 9 bases. From germline, CDR1 is SGHRS and CDR2 YFSETQ. Germline trimming cut 0 bases from V and 3 bases from J; bases unmatched to any gene: 8. The CDR3 loop spans 17 amino acids. The CDR3 region is CASSLGRTGVRTDTQYF. The CDR3 nucleotides read TGCGCCAGCAGCTTGGGGCGGACAGGGGTGAGGACAGATACGCAGTATTTT.

In this sample, this clonotype turned up many times. The chain employs TRBV30 and TRBJ2-1; D is perhaps TRBD1 (6 bases). The V end lost 7 bases, the J end lost 4 bases, and 14 bases lay between the germline ends. CDR3 length: 13 amino acids. Germline assignment: CDR1 GTSNPN and CDR2 SVGIG (reference sequence). The DNA for the CDR3 is TGTGCCTTGTCGTGGGACAATTACAATGAGCAGTTCTTC. Protein sequence: CALSWDNYNEQFF.

This clonotype was seen repeatedly, ten times or more. The chain is built from TRBV28 and TRBJ1-2, with D unresolved. CDR3 size: 11 residues. In germline, CDR1 is MDHEN, CDR2 SYDVKM. Trimming cost V 3 bases and J 2 bases, with 1 base left between them. Written as DNA, the CDR3 is TGTGCCAGCAGTTTCAACTATGGCTACACCTTC. Protein sequence: CASSFNYGYTF.

This clonotype was counted ten times or more. The rearrangement uses TRBV20-1 and TRBJ2-7, with D unresolved. Germline-derived CDR1 and CDR2 are DFQATT and SNEGSKA (reference sequence). Trimming removed 5 bases from V and 3 bases from J, with 17 bases in between. This CDR3 has 14 amino acids. The CDR3 reads CSAPLTTGLYEQYF. The CDR3 DNA reads as TGCAGTGCTCCCTTGACGACCGGTCTCTACGAGCAGTACTTC.

The chain carries TRBV29-1 and TRBJ2-7; maybe TRBD2 (5 bases). V lost 4 bases and J 6 bases, leaving 16 bases between the germline ends. CDR1 and CDR2 from the germline V gene are SQVTM and ANQGSEA. The CDR3 contains 13 residues. CDR3 sequence: CSVGAVEGGEQYF. CDR3 coding DNA: TGCAGCGTTGGGGCTGTGGAAGGAGGCGAGCAGTACTTC.

In this sample, this clonotype turned up a few times. The rearrangement links TRBV7-2 to TRBJ2-2; no clear D gene. Germline V lookup: CDR1 SGHTA, CDR2 FQGNSA. Between the trimmed V and J ends, which lost 4 bases and 1 base, there was a span of 13 bases. This CDR3 region has 16 residues. The CDR3 DNA is TGTGCCAGCAGCTCCGACGGGCGTTTGAACACCGGGGAGCTGTTTTTT. Protein sequence: CASSSDGRLNTGELFF. Full variable domain (outside the CDR3, taken from reference TRBV7-2 and TRBJ2-2): GAGVSQSPSNKVTEKGKDVELRCDPISGHTALYWYRQSLGQGLEFLIYFQGNSAPDKSGLPSDRFSAERTGGSVSTLTIQRTQQEDSAVYLCASSSDGRLNTGELFFGEGSRLTVL.

This clonotype was seen at least ten times. The chain combines TRBV20-1 with TRBJ2-6, with D uncertain. The length of the CDR3 is 14 residues. Between the trimmed V and J ends, which lost 0 bases and 0 bases, there was a span of 3 bases. Germline-derived CDR1 and CDR2 are DFQATT and SNEGSKA (reference sequence). DNA for the CDR3: TGCAGTGCTAGAGACCGCTCTGGGGCCAACGTCCTGACTTTC. Translating it yields CSARDRSGANVLTF.

This clonotype has at least ten counts. The rearrangement joins TRBV5-4 to TRBJ1-2, with D tentatively TRBD1 (5 bases). Per germline, CDR1 SGHNT and CDR2 YYREEE (reference sequence). Trimming left V 4 bases short and J 8 bases short, with 21 bases between. The CDR3 loop spans 15 amino acids. CDR3 DNA: TGTGCCAGCAGCCCACCCGTGTCTCCTGAGGGGGGCTACACCTTC. Protein: CASSPPVSPEGGYTF.

This clonotype was seen a few times. CDR3 DNA sequence: TGTGCCAGCAGCCCACCGGGAGCGGGCTACAATGAGCAGTTCTTC. This codes for CASSPPGAGYNEQFF. The chain couples TRBV3-1 to TRBJ2-1, with D perhaps matching TRBD2 (6 bases). Trimming removed 4 bases from V and 3 bases from J, with 13 bases in between. The CDR3 runs 15 residues. CDR1 and CDR2 (germline): LGHDT, YNNKEL (reference sequence).

The chain carries TRBV29-1 and TRBJ2-3, with TRBD2 matching over 8 bases. V trimming: 1 base; J trimming: 2 bases; junction bases outside the gene matches: 5. CDR1 is SQVTM and CDR2 is ANQGSEA in the germline V gene. The CDR3 contains 15 residues. CDR3 nucleotide sequence: TGCAGCGTTGAAGGAACTAGCGGACCCACAGATACGCAGTATTTT. Translation gives CSVEGTSGPTDTQYF.

This clonotype was seen at least ten times. This sequence joins TRBV28 and TRBJ2-2; D is undetermined. Per germline, CDR1 MDHEN and CDR2 SYDVKM. V lost 2 bases and J lost 1, with 8 bases in between. CDR3 length: 15 amino acids. The CDR3, as DNA: TGTGCCAGCAGTTTAGAACAGCTGAACACCGGGGAGCTGTTTTTT. Its protein product is CASSLEQLNTGELFF.

This sequence joins TRBV29-1 and TRBJ1-1, with D possibly being TRBD1 (5 bases). Trimming took off 7 bases at V and 0 bases at J, with 21 bases between the two ends. This CDR3 has 16 amino acids. CDR1 is SQVTM and CDR2 is ANQGSEA in the germline V gene. The CDR3 nucleotides are TGCAGCGCAATCCGGGGCTATTCGACGCTGAACACTGAAGCTTTCTTT. The encoded protein is CSAIRGYSTLNTEAFF.

The chain carries TRBV29-1 and TRBJ2-1, with TRBD2 as a possible D gene (5 bases). V was clipped by 3 bases and J by 0 bases, with 12 bases between them. This CDR3 has 15 amino acids. The germline CDR1 and CDR2 sequences are SQVTM and ANQGSEA. The CDR3 reads CSVESERSSYNEQFF. Here the CDR3 DNA reads TGCAGCGTTGAGAGCGAGCGGAGCTCCTACAATGAGCAGTTCTTC.

This clonotype occurred many times. The chain employs TRBV29-1 and TRBJ1-2, with D possibly TRBD1 on 6 matching bases. V lost 0 bases and J lost 7, with 15 bases in between. From germline, CDR1 is SQVTM and CDR2 ANQGSEA. This CDR3 contains 14 residues. The CDR3 reads CSVEDEQGEIGYTF. CDR3 DNA sequence: TGCAGCGTTGAAGACGAACAGGGAGAGATTGGCTACACCTTC.

This clonotype was detected ten times or more. The chain has TRBV29-1 and TRBJ2-5, with 7 bases lining up with TRBD1. Germline values: CDR1 SQVTM, CDR2 ANQGSEA. The CDR3 has 14 residues. Trimming at V came to 1 base and at J to 4 bases, leaving 6 bases not matched to a gene. The CDR3 reads CSVEVVDRIETQYF. The CDR3 DNA sequence: TGCAGCGTTGAAGTAGTGGACAGGATAGAGACCCAGTACTTC.

The chain recombines TRBV3-1 with TRBJ2-2; TRBD2 matches at 9 bases. Germline V gives CDR1 LGHDT, CDR2 YNNKEL (reference sequence). After removal of 0 bases from V and 8 bases from J, the junction contained 7 bases not matched to a gene. The CDR3 loop spans 16 amino acids. DNA for the CDR3: TGTGCCAGCAGCCAAGAGGGACTAGCCTTTAGAGGGGAGCTGTTTTTT. Its translation is CASSQEGLAFRGELFF.

There are a few counts of this clonotype. The chain employs TRBV10-2 and TRBJ1-1; maybe TRBD1 (5 bases). Germline CDR1 and CDR2: WSHSY and SAAADI. Trimming left V 0 bases short and J 5 bases short, with 10 bases between. The CDR3 length is 14 residues. CDR3 in DNA: TGCGCCAGCAGTGAGTCGACGGGGCAAACTGAAGCTTTCTTT. Protein product: CASSESTGQTEAFF.

The V and J genes are TRBV7-8 and TRBJ1-1; D is perhaps TRBD1 (6 bases). V gave up 5 bases and J gave up 7 bases, with 14 bases separating them. This CDR3 is 13 amino acids long. Germline V gene data show CDR1 as SGHVS and CDR2 as FQNEAQ. The CDR3 bases are TGTGCCAGCAGCCTAGGGGGTGAGGTTGAAGCTTTCTTT. It specifies CASSLGGEVEAFF.

This clonotype has at least ten counts. The chain combines TRBV28 with TRBJ1-1, with 9 nucleotides matching TRBD1. This CDR3 has 15 amino acids. V trimming: 7 bases; J trimming: 2 bases; junction bases outside the gene matches: 8. Germline lookup yields CDR1 MDHEN and CDR2 SYDVKM. For the CDR3, the DNA is TGTGCCAGCAACCCACAGGGGGCCGGTAACACTGAAGCTTTCTTT. Protein product: CASNPQGAGNTEAFF. Combining the CDR3 with reference TRBV28 and TRBJ1-1 gives the whole variable domain DVKVTQSSRYLVKRTGEKVFLECVQDMDHENMFWYRQDPGLGLRLIYFSYDVKMKEKGDIPEGYSVSREKKERFSLILESASTNQTSMYLCASNPQGAGNTEAFFGQGTRLTVV.

This clonotype was recorded a few times. This may be a read error: a much more frequent sequence differs by one nucleotide. This sequence joins TRBV4-2 and TRBJ1-1; 9 bases are a match to TRBD1. The germline V gene has CDR1 LGHNA and CDR2 YNFKEQ. This CDR3 has 15 amino acids. The CDR3 spells CASSPGDRENTEVFF. CDR3 DNA sequence: TGTGCCAGCAGCCCGGGGGACAGGGAGAACACTGAAGTTTTCTTT.

This clonotype showed up just a few times. This chain connects TRBV7-9 to TRBJ2-5; a possible D gene is TRBD1 (5 bases). This CDR3 is 14 amino acids long. Germline V gene lookup returns CDR1 SEHNR and CDR2 FQNEAQ (reference sequence). Trimming removed 0 bases at V and 3 bases at J, with 8 bases between. The CDR3: CASSLAGHEETQYF. The CDR3 DNA follows: TGTGCCAGCAGCTTAGCGGGGCACGAAGAGACCCAGTACTTC.

The V gene is TRBV7-6, the J gene TRBJ2-7; D gene uncertain. The CDR3 consists of 14 residues. Germline V lookup: CDR1 SGHVS, CDR2 FNYEAQ. V lost 1 base and J 4 bases, leaving 11 bases between the germline ends. CDR3 amino acids: CASSLGRVDYEQYF. CDR3 coding DNA: TGTGCCAGCAGCTTAGGTAGGGTCGATTACGAGCAGTACTTC.

The chain carries TRBV4-1 and TRBJ1-2; D call uncertain. This CDR3 contains 14 residues. The germline V gene has CDR1 MGHRA and CDR2 YSYEKL. The V and J ends lost 0 bases and 7 bases respectively, with 12 bases between them. DNA for the CDR3: TGCGCCAGCAGCCAAGAGAACGAGCGCGGTGGCTACACCTTC. This gives the protein CASSQENERGGYTF.

This clonotype has only a few counts. The chain joins TRBV11-2 to TRBJ2-2; a weak D match, TRBD1 (7 bases). This CDR3 has 15 residues. V lost 9 bases and J lost 0, with 14 bases in between. The germline CDR1 and CDR2 sequences are SGHAT and FQNNGV. CDR3 in DNA: TGTGCCAGTGGCGGGACAGCTGCGAACACCGGGGAGCTGTTTTTT. Amino acids: CASGGTAANTGELFF.

This clonotype was seen at least ten times. This rearrangement joins TRBV7-8 to TRBJ2-2; no clear D gene. The ends were cut back, 7 bases at V and 2 bases at J, with 11 bases in the middle. Germline V lookup: CDR1 SGHVS, CDR2 FQNEAQ. The CDR3 has 14 amino acids. CDR3 DNA sequence: TGTGCCAGCACGGAGCAGGCAAACACCGGGGAGCTGTTTTTT. It translates to CASTEQANTGELFF.

This clonotype was detected a few times. The chain joins TRBV27 to TRBJ1-1; D is unresolved. The CDR3 extends over 14 amino acids. Germline lookup yields CDR1 MNHEY and CDR2 SMNVEV (reference sequence). Deletions cut 5 bases from V and 1 base from J, with 11 bases between. CDR3 protein: CASSDSQANTEAFF. In nucleotides, the CDR3 is TGTGCCAGCAGTGATTCTCAGGCGAACACTGAAGCTTTCTTT.

The V and J genes are TRBV6-5 and TRBJ2-3; a possible D gene is TRBD1 (6 bases). There are 17 residues in the CDR3. V gave up 0 bases and J gave up 2 bases, with 15 bases separating them. Germline lookup yields CDR1 MNHEY and CDR2 SVGAGI. Written as DNA, the CDR3 is TGTGCCAGCAGTTACTCGGCCCCGGACAGCTACACAGATACGCAGTATTTT. Protein product: CASSYSAPDSYTDTQYF.

This clonotype was found many times. This chain connects TRBV7-2 to TRBJ1-2; D ambiguous. The V gene's germline CDR1 is SGHTA and CDR2 FQGNSA. The V end was cut by 1 base, the J end by 3 bases, with 12 bases between. CDR3 length equals 15 residues. This CDR3 is CASSLDPGSDYGYTF. The CDR3, as DNA: TGTGCCAGCAGCTTAGATCCGGGAAGCGACTATGGCTACACCTTC.